This TCR beta chain was recorded in a study of cytomegalovirus exposure and HLA in healthy donors. The primer mix had 60 Vbeta and 13 Jbeta primers. Sequencing used immunoSEQ multiplex PCR; TCRdb keeps in-frame clones, though not all of them. This table lists 55,000 to 80,000 clones. V gave up 2 bases and J gave up 2 bases, with 12 bases separating them. Germline CDR1 reads LGHNA; CDR2 reads YNFKEQ. The CDR3 is made up of 15 amino acids. The rearrangement joins TRBV4-2 to TRBJ1-2, with D uncertain. The clonotype was recovered from a man between 35 and 55 years old in good health and CMV-seronegative. What was sequenced was PBMCs. The CDR3 coding sequence is TGTGCCAGCAGCCAACAAACGACGGGAAACTATGGCTACACCTTC. Protein: CASSQQTTGNYGYTF.